This T cell receptor beta chain was captured by sequencing in a study of T cell repertoires in cytomegalovirus infection. Across the whole study: CMV epitopes, recently identified HLA-C-restricted and well-studied HLA-B-restricted, were used. Public signatures in TCR beta pointed to CMV infection and matching HLA type.

Germline lookup yields CDR1 SGHVS and CDR2 FNYEAQ. Trimming pared 1 base from V and 9 bases from J, leaving 10 bases between. This CDR3 contains 14 residues. This clonotype came up many times. Its specificity is not known. Whole-study findings and limits: Of the TCR beta families, the public ones yielded a cumulative frequency that identified carriers of CMV plus the relevant HLA. CMV-specific TCR beta clonotypes restricted by HLA-C dominated the ex vivo response.

TCRdb called the reads again in MiXCR, with one record for every CDR3 protein. The table lists about 830,000 distinct CDR3 sequences, around a third of them singletons. The sequencing used cultured CD8+ T cells from PBMCs, collected from culture after CMV antigen stimulation. The chain is built from TRBV7-6 and TRBJ1-6; D not certain. The clonotype was recovered from a human donor in good health (CMV status not recorded). Some clones in this sample may be carry-over from other donors' samples. The DNA for the CDR3 is TGTGCCAGCAGCTTAGAGGGAGTCGGTTCACCCCTCCACTTT. Residues: CASSLEGVGSPLHF.